This TCR beta chain emerged from a study of CD8 T cells in Susac syndrome. Sequencing targeted TCR beta in blood CD8+ and CD4+ T cells. The CD8+ and CD4+ T cells were negatively isolated, with the TEMRA cells enriched by FACS. Germline trimming cut 5 bases from V and 6 bases from J; bases unmatched to any gene: 12. Germline CDR1 DFQATT, CDR2 SNEGSKA (reference sequence). The CDR3 totals 14 residues. Findings of the study overall: The authors acknowledged that the study's TCR sequencing and HLA analysis involved relatively few individuals.

An amount of RNA that ranged from 0.5 to 1 ug was reverse transcribed with random hexamers. The immunoSEQ assay covered 54 Vbeta and 13 Jbeta segments for CDR3. TCRdb itself ran the immunoSEQ multiplex PCR reads through MiXCR, one entry per CDR3 protein. The sample shows roughly 130,000 distinct CDR3 sequences, roughly 95% of them seen only once. With regard to this clonotype: What it binds is not known.

This chain uses TRBV20-1 with TRBJ1-2, with TRBD1 matching over 7 bases. This clonotype was obtained from a human donor with multiple sclerosis. The sample taken for sequencing was CD4+ T cells from PBMCs. The CDR3 is CSASTSGGMDGYTF. Here the CDR3 DNA reads TGCAGTGCTTCGACCTCAGGGGGAATGGATGGCTACACCTTC.